This T cell receptor beta chain was found in a study of Ad26.COV2.S vaccination and SARS-CoV-2 variants. Trimming left V 5 bases short and J 0 bases short, with 5 bases between. This CDR3 has 12 residues. CDR1 is SEHNR, CDR2 FQNEAQ, per germline (reference sequence). Study-wide results and caveats: Post-vaccination spike-specific CD8+ and CD4+ T cell responses reportedly had substantial breadth. Relative to placebo recipients, vaccine recipients exhibited elevated spike-specific TCR breadth. Recipients of vaccine and of placebo showed similar breadth of their non-spike TCR repertoires.

Profiled with immunoSEQ multiplex PCR; TCRdb holds only in-frame clones, not every one. This sample has approximately 400,000 clones; roughly nine tenths occur once, and the top ten carry 3.9%. Remarks on this clone: Its antigen is unknown.

J is TRBJ2-7 and V is TRBV7-9, with unresolved D. Sample: peripheral blood, taken after recovery from COVID-19. The origin of this receptor is a human donor who had recovered from COVID-19. The CDR3 nucleotides are TGTGCCAGCAGCGCGACCTCCTACGAGCAGTACTTC. Translation: CASSATSYEQYF.